This TCR beta chain is drawn from a study of cytomegalovirus exposure and HLA in healthy donors. Whole-study context: Unique TCRs numbering around 80 million, obtained from HLA-typed donors, made up an early data release. Study conclusions and caveats: Analysis was carried out at a later point, and it linked a missense DCLRE1C variant to TCR beta V- and J-gene trimming. A cluster of highly shared sequence variants was likely a sequencing artifact. A later analysis associated 16,000 or so TCR beta sequences with HLA alleles at a 0.05 false discovery rate.

This PCR relied on a set of 60 Vbeta primers and 13 Jbeta primers. Profiling relied on immunoSEQ multiplex PCR, and the TCRdb table lists in-frame clones only, not all of them. Of 150,000 to 200,000 clones listed, approximately 77% are singletons. Turning to this clone: Antigen: not known.

This receptor was obtained from a male donor in good health and CMV-seropositive. Sample: PBMCs.

DNA for the CDR3: TGTGCCAGCAGCTTGGGGCCCAACAATGAGCAGTTCTTC. Translating gives CASSLGPNNEQFF. J is TRBJ2-1 and V is TRBV5-4; no firm D call. This CDR3 comprises 13 residues. The germline CDR1 and CDR2 sequences are SGHNT and YYREEE (reference sequence). Between the trimmed V and J ends, which lost 0 bases and 5 bases, there was a span of 6 bases.